Listed below are T cell receptor beta chains from one sample, sequenced in a study of shared clonotypes between healthy human individuals. This table comes from immunoSEQ multiplex PCR, and its TCRdb copy is limited to in-frame clones, with some not included. The data contain 450,000 to 500,000 clones, approximately 80% of them singletons. Sequenced: PBMCs. The receptors derive from a woman aged 40 to 50 in good health. Some clones in this sample may be carry-over from other donors' samples. CDR3s include the opening cysteine and the closing phenylalanine or tryptophan. A D gene is named only where the DNA matches it firmly. The size field is filled for only some rows; it gives once, few, many or a size class.

j_gene | d_gene | abundance | len | v_gene | CDR3aa | CDR3nt
TRBJ2-1 | TRBD2 | . | 11 | TRBV19 | CASSSSGKQFF | TGTGCCAGTAGCAGTAGCGGGAAGCAGTTCTTC
TRBJ2-3 | . | . | 14 | TRBV2 | CANARGSRTDTQYF | TGTGCCAACGCTAGGGGGTCCAGGACAGATACGCAGTATTTT
TRBJ2-3 | . | . | 11 | TRBV19 | CASRYTDTQYF | TGTGCCAGTCGGTACACAGATACGCAGTATTTT
TRBJ2-1 | . | few | 15 | TRBV6-5 | CASSYTGEAYNEQFF | TGTGCCAGCAGTTACACGGGAGAGGCCTACAATGAGCAGTTCTTC
TRBJ2-4 | TRBD1 | . | 14 | TRBV6-6 | CASSYLGQANIQYF | TGTGCCAGCAGTTACCTCGGACAGGCAAACATTCAGTACTTC
TRBJ1-5 | . | once | 18 | TRBV7-9 | CASSLALSGVGVNQPQHF | TGTGCCAGCAGCTTAGCTCTCTCCGGCGTGGGCGTCAATCAGCCCCAGCATTTT
TRBJ2-2 | . | . | 16 | TRBV7-2 | CASSLESGKNTGELFF | TGTGCCAGCAGCTTAGAGTCTGGGAAAAACACCGGGGAGCTGTTTTTT
TRBJ2-7 | . | . | 16 | TRBV4-3 | CASSQDSRAPGYEQYF | TGCGCCAGCAGCCAAGATTCAAGGGCGCCGGGGTACGAGCAGTACTTC
TRBJ2-7 | . | once | 11 | TRBV5-8 | CASSSAYEQYF | TGTGCCAGCAGCTCGGCGTACGAGCAGTACTTC
TRBJ2-5 | . | many | 13 | TRBV28 | CASRMGGTETQYF | TGTGCCAGCCGCATGGGCGGAACCGAGACCCAGTACTTC
TRBJ2-3 | TRBD1 | . | 14 | TRBV5-5 | CASSRQGATDTQYF | TGTGCCAGCAGCCGACAGGGCGCGACAGATACGCAGTATTTT
TRBJ2-7 | . | . | 11 | TRBV19 | CASSYQGKQYF | TGTGCCAGTAGTTATCAGGGCAAGCAGTACTTC
TRBJ1-2 | . | . | 17 | TRBV28 | CASSSQTPARLNYGYTF | TGTGCCAGCAGTTCGCAGACACCGGCCCGATTAAACTATGGCTACACCTTC
TRBJ2-5 | TRBD2 | . | 20 | TRBV23-1 | CASRDRGGLAGGFPQETQYF | TGCGCCAGCAGGGACAGGGGAGGACTAGCGGGAGGGTTTCCCCAAGAGACCCAGTACTTC
TRBJ2-7 | . | . | 15 | TRBV11-1 | CASSLLGQADYEQYF | TGTGCCAGCAGCTTACTCGGGCAGGCGGACTACGAGCAGTACTTC
TRBJ1-5 | . | . | 17 | TRBV10-3 | CAISEGRGANSNQPQHF | TGTGCCATCAGTGAGGGCAGAGGGGCAAATAGCAATCAGCCCCAGCATTTT
TRBJ2-2 | . | once | 14 | TRBV5-1 | CASSLGYHTGELFF | TGCGCCAGCAGCTTAGGGTACCACACCGGGGAGCTGTTTTTT
TRBJ1-5 | TRBD1 | few | 15 | TRBV28 | CASSPGTGNDQPQHF | TGTGCCAGCAGTCCCGGGACAGGAAATGATCAGCCCCAGCATTTT
TRBJ1-1 | TRBD1 | . | 15 | TRBV5-6 | CASSYGTGVDTEAFF | TGTGCCAGCAGTTACGGGACAGGGGTCGACACTGAAGCTTTCTTT
TRBJ2-7 | TRBD2 | . | 16 | TRBV7-2 | CASSRRVGGSSYEQYF | TGTGCCAGCAGCCGGAGGGTGGGCGGGAGTTCCTACGAGCAGTACTTC
TRBJ1-2 | TRBD1 | . | 16 | TRBV7-8 | CASSLDLSGGVGGYTF | TGTGCCAGCAGCTTAGATTTGTCAGGGGGCGTGGGTGGCTACACCTTC
TRBJ2-5 | TRBD1 | . | 15 | TRBV28 | CASRWTGKEQETQYF | TGTGCCAGCAGATGGACAGGGAAGGAACAAGAGACCCAGTACTTC
TRBJ1-1 | . | . | 13 | TRBV28 | CASSQGGVSRAFF | TGTGCCAGCAGTCAGGGTGGCGTCTCTCGAGCTTTCTTT
TRBJ1-1 | . | . | 12 | TRBV7-9 | CASSRGNTEAFF | TGTGCCAGTTCACGGGGGAACACTGAAGCTTTCTTT
TRBJ2-7 | TRBD2 | . | 16 | TRBV9 | CASSVQPTSGSFEQYF | TGTGCCAGCAGCGTACAGCCGACTAGCGGGAGTTTCGAGCAGTACTTC
TRBJ2-7 | . | . | 18 | TRBV5-1 | CASSFRPGGAESSYEQYF | TGCGCCAGCAGCTTCCGCCCCGGCGGAGCAGAGAGCTCCTACGAGCAGTACTTC
TRBJ2-7 | . | . | 16 | TRBV18 | CASSPPAQGHRGEQYF | TGTGCCAGCTCACCACCGGCCCAAGGTCATCGCGGAGAGCAGTACTTC
TRBJ2-7 | . | . | 15 | TRBV6-6 | CASSSPNVSSYEQYF | TGTGCCAGCAGTTCCCCTAACGTAAGCTCCTACGAGCAGTACTTC
TRBJ2-7 | TRBD2 | . | 17 | TRBV11-2 | CASSLRGASGSSYEQYF | TGTGCCAGCAGCTTACGGGGGGCTAGCGGGAGTTCCTACGAGCAGTACTTC
TRBJ2-5 | . | once | 14 | TRBV19 | CASSLGPAWETQYF | TGTGCCAGTAGTCTAGGCCCTGCCTGGGAGACCCAGTACTTC
TRBJ2-1 | . | . | 17 | TRBV5-6 | CASSRQLGGVAYNEQFF | TGTGCCAGCAGCCGTCAATTGGGGGGAGTGGCCTACAATGAGCAGTTCTTC
TRBJ1-3 | . | . | 15 | TRBV11-3 | CASSLGPGTGNTIYF | TGTGCCAGCAGCTTGGGGCCCGGGACGGGAAACACCATATATTTT
TRBJ2-7 | TRBD1 | . | 15 | TRBV9 | CASSAGQGPTYEQYF | TGTGCCAGCAGCGCGGGACAGGGGCCCACCTACGAGCAGTACTTC
TRBJ1-2 | TRBD1 | . | 13 | TRBV9 | CASSPWTGDGYTF | TGTGCCAGCAGCCCCTGGACAGGGGATGGCTACACCTTC
TRBJ1-1 | . | . | 15 | TRBV7-9 | CASSEWGYAYTEAFF | TGTGCCAGCAGCGAGTGGGGGTATGCGTACACTGAAGCTTTCTTT